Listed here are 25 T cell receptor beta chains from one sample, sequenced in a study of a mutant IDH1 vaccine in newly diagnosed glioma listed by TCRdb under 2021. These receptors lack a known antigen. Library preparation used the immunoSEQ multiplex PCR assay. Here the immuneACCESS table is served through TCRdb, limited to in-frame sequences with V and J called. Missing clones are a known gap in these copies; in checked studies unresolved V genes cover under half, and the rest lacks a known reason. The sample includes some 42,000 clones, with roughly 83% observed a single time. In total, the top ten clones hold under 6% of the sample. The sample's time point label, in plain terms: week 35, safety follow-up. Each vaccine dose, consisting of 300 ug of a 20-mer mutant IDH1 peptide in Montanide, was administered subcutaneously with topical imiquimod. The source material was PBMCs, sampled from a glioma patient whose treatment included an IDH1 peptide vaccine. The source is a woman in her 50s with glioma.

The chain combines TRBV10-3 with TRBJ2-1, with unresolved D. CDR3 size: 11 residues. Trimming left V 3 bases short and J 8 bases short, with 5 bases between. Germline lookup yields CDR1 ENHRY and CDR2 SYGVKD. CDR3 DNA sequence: TGTGCCATCAGTGAACGAGATGAGCAGTTCTTC. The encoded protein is CAISERDEQFF.

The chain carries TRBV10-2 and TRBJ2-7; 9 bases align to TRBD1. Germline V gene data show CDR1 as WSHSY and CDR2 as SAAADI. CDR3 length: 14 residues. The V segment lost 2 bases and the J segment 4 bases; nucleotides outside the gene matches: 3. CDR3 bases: TGCGCCAGCAGTGAGCCAGACAGGGGGTACGAGCAGTACTTC. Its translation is CASSEPDRGYEQYF.

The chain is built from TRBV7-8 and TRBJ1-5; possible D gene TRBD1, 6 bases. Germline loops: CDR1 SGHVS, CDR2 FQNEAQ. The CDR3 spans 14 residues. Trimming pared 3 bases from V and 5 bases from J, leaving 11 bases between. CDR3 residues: CASSFRPGDQPQHF. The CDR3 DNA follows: TGTGCCAGCAGCTTTCGGCCAGGGGATCAGCCCCAGCATTTT.

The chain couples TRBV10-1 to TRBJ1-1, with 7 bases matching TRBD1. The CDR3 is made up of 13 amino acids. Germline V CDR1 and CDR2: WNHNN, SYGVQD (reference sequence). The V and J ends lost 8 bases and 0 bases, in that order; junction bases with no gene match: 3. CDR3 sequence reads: CASQGQLNTEAFF. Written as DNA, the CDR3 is TGCGCCAGCCAGGGACAGTTGAACACTGAAGCTTTCTTT.

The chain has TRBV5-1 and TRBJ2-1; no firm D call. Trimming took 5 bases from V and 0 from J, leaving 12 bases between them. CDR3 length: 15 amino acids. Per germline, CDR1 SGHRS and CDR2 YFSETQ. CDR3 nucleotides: TGCGCCAGCAGGGTATCCGAGTACTCCTACAATGAGCAGTTCTTC. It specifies CASRVSEYSYNEQFF. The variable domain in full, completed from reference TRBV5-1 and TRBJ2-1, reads KAGVTQTPRYLIKTRGQQVTLSCSPISGHRSVSWYQQTPGQGLQFLFEYFSETQRNKGNFPGRFSGRQFSNSRSEMNVSTLELGDSALYLCASRVSEYSYNEQFFGPGTRLTVL.

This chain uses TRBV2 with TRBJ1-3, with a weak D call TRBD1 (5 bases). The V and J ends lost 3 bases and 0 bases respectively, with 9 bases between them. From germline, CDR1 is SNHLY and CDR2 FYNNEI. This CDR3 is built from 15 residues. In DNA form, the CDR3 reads TGTGCCAGCAGTGAGTGGGGGTACTCTGGAAACACCATATATTTT. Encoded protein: CASSEWGYSGNTIYF.

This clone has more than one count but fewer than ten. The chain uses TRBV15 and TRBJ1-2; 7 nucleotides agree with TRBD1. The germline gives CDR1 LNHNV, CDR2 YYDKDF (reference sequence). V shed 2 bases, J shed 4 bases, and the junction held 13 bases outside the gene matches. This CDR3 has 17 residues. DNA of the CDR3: TGTGCCACCAGCAGACGACTCTCCTCAGGGGGTAGCTATGGCTACACCTTC. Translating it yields CATSRRLSSGGSYGYTF.

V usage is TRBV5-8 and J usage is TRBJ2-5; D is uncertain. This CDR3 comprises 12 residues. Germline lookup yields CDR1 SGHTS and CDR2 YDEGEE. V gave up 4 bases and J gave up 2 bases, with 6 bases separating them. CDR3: CASSTRQETQYF. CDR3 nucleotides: TGTGCCAGCAGCACACGACAAGAGACCCAGTACTTC. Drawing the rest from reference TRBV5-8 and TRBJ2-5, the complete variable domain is EAGVTQSPTHLIKTRGQQATLRCSPISGHTSVYWYQQALGLGLQFLLWYDEGEERNRGNFPPRFSGRQFPNYSSELNVNALELEDSALYLCASSTRQETQYFGPGTRLLVL.

CDR3 in DNA: TGTGCCAGCACGGCGGGCAATAATTCACCCCTCCACTTT. Translating gives CASTAGNNSPLHF. This chain uses TRBV2 with TRBJ1-6; D remains ambiguous. The V and J ends lost 7 bases and 5 bases respectively, with 9 bases between them. Looked up from germline, CDR1 is SNHLY and CDR2 is FYNNEI. There are 13 residues in the CDR3. Full variable domain (outside the CDR3, taken from reference TRBV2 and TRBJ1-6): EPEVTQTPSHQVTQMGQEVILRCVPISNHLYFYWYRQILGQKVEFLVSFYNNEISEKSEIFDDQFSVERPDGSNFTLKIRSTKLEDSAMYFCASTAGNNSPLHFGNGTRLTVT.

CDR3 sequence reads: CASTTDRISGNTIYF. CDR3 in DNA: TGTGCCAGCACCACGGACCGCATCTCTGGAAACACCATATATTTT. This chain connects TRBV2 to TRBJ1-3; D gene ambiguous. Trimming removed 7 bases from V and 0 bases from J, with 13 bases in between. The CDR3 extends over 15 amino acids. From germline, CDR1 is SNHLY and CDR2 FYNNEI.

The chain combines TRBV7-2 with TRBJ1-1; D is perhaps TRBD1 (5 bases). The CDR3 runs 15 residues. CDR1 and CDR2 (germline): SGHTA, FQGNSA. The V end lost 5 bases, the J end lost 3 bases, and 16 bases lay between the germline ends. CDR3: CASSKWAGGDTEAFF. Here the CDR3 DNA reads TGTGCCAGCAGCAAATGGGCGGGGGGAGACACTGAAGCTTTCTTT.

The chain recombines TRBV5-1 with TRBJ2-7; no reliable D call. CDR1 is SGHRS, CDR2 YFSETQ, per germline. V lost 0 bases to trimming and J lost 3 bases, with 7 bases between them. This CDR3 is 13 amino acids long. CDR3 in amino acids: CASSLGMDYEQYF. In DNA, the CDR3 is TGCGCCAGCAGCTTGGGGATGGACTACGAGCAGTACTTC.

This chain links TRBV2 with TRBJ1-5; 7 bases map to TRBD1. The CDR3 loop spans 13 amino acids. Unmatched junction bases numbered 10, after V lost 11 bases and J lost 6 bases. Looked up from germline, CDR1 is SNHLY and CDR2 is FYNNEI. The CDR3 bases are TGTGCCGGCCGACAGGGTATGAGTCAGCCCCAGCATTTT. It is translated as CAGRQGMSQPQHF. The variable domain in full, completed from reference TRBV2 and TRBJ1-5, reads EPEVTQTPSHQVTQMGQEVILRCVPISNHLYFYWYRQILGQKVEFLVSFYNNEISEKSEIFDDQFSVERPDGSNFTLKIRSTKLEDSAMYFCAGRQGMSQPQHFGDGTRLSIL.

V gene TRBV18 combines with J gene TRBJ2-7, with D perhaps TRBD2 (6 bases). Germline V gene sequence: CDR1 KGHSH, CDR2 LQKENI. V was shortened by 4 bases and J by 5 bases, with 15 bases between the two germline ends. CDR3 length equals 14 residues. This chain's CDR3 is CASSLKTGGNEQYF. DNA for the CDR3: TGTGCCAGCTCACTTAAGACTGGGGGGAACGAGCAGTACTTC.

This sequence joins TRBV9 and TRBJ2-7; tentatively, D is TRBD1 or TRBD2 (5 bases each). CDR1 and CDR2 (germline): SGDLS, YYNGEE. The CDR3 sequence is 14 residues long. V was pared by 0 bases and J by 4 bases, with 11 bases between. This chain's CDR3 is CASSVGGKGYEQYF. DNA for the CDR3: TGTGCCAGCAGCGTAGGGGGGAAAGGATACGAGCAGTACTTC.

The chain's CDR3 is CASSLGGSIEKLFF. DNA of the CDR3: TGTGCCAGCAGTTTGGGGGGAAGTATAGAAAAACTGTTTTTT. The gene calls are TRBV6-5 and TRBJ1-4; tentatively, D is TRBD1 (5 bases). Germline V gives CDR1 MNHEY, CDR2 SVGAGI. Deletions cut 4 bases from V and 8 bases from J, with 14 bases between. The CDR3 contains 14 residues.

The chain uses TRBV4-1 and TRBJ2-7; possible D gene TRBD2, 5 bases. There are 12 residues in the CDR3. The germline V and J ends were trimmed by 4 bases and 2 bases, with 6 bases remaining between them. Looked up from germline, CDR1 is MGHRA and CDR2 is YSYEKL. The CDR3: CASSPGAYEQYF. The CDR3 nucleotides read TGCGCCAGCAGCCCCGGGGCCTACGAGCAGTACTTC.

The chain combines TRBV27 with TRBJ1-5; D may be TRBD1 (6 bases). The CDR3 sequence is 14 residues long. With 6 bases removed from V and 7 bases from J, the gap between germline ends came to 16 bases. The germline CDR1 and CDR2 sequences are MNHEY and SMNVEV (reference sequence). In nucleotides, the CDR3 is TGTGCCAGCAGCTGGGGGGGCAGCGGACAGCCCCAGCATTTT. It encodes CASSWGGSGQPQHF.

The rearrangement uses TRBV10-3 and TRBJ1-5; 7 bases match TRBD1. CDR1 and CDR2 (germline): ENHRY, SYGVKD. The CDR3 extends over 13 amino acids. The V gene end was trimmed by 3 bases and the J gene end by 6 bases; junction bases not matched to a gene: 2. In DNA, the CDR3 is TGTGCCATCAGTGAAGGGGGCGGTCAGCCCCAGCATTTT. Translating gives CAISEGGGQPQHF.

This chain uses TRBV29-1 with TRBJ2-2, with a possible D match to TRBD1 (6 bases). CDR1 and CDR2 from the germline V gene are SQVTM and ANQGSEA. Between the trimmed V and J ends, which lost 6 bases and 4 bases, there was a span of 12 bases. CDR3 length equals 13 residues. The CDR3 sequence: CSVDGQLTGELFF. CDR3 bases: TGCAGCGTGGATGGACAGCTCACCGGGGAGCTGTTTTTT.

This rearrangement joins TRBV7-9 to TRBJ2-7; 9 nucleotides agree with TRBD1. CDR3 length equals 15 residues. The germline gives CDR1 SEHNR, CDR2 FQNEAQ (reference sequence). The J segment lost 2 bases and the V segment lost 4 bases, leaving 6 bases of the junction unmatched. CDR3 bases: TGTGCCAGCAGCTCGACTCGGGACAGGGCCTACGAGCAGTACTTC. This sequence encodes CASSSTRDRAYEQYF.

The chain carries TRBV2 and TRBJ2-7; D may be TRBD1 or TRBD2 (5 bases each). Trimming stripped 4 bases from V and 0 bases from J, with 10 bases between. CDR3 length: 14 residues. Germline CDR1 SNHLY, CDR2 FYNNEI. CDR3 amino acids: CASSGKGSSYEQYF. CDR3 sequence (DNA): TGTGCCAGCAGTGGTAAGGGGAGCTCCTACGAGCAGTACTTC.

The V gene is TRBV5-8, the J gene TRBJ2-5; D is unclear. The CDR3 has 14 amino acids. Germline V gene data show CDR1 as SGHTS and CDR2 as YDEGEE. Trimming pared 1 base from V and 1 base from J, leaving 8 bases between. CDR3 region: CASSLRNGQETQYF. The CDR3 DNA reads TGTGCCAGCAGCTTGAGGAACGGCCAAGAGACCCAGTACTTC.

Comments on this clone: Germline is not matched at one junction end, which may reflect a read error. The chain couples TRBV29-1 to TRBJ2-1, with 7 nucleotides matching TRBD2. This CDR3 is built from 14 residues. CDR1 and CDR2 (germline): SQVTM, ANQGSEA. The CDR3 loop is CSVEGTTRGNEQFF. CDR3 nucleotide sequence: TGCAGCGTGGAAGGGACTACCCGGGGCAATGAGCAGTTCTTC.

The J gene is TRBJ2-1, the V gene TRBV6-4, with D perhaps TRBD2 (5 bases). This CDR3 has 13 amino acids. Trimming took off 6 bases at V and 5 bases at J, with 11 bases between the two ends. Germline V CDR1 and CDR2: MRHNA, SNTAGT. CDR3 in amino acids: CASRASGNNEQFF. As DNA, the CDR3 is TGTGCCAGCAGGGCAAGCGGCAACAATGAGCAGTTCTTC.